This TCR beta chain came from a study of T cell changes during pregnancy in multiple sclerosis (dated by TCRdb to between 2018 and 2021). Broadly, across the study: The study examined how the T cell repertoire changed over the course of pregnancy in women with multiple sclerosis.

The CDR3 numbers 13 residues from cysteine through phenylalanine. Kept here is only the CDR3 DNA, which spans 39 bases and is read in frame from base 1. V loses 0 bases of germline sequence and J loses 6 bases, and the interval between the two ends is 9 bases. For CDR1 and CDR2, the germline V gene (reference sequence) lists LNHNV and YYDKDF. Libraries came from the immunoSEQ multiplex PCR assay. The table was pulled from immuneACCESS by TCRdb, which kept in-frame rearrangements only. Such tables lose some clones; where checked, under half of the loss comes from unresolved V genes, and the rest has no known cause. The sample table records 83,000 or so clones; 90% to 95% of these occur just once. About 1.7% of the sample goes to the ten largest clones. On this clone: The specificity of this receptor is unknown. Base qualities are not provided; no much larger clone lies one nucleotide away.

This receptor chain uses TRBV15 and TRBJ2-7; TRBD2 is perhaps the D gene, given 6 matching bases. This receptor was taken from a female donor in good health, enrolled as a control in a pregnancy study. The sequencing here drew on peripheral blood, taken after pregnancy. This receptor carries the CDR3 CATSRDWGGEQYF. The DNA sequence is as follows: TGTGCCACCAGCAGAGATTGGGGAGGCGAGCAGTACTTC. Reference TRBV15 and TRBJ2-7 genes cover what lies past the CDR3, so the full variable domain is DAMVIQNPRYQVTQFGKPVTLSCSQTLNHNVMYWYQQKSSQAPKLLFHYYDKDFNNEADTPDNFQSRRPNTSFCFLDIRSPGLGDTAMYLCATSRDWGGEQYFGPGTRLTVT.